Presented here are 12 T cell receptor beta chains from one specimen sequenced in a study of T cell repertoires in cytomegalovirus infection. No antigen has been assigned to these receptors. TCRdb analysed the reads with MiXCR anew, one entry per CDR3 protein. This sample has approximately 140,000 distinct CDR3 sequences, with 20% to 30% found just once. Sequencing used PBMCs, sequenced either directly or after in vitro stimulation (not recorded which). All receptors derive from a human donor in good health (CMV status not recorded). Some clones in this sample may be carry-over from other donors' samples.

This chain connects TRBV30 to TRBJ1-6; tentatively, D is TRBD1 (6 bases). This CDR3 region has 16 residues. Germline-derived CDR1 and CDR2 are GTSNPN and SVGIG (reference sequence). V lost 0 bases, J lost 7 bases, and 16 bases lay in between. As DNA, the CDR3 is TGTGCCTGGAGTGTACGTCCGGGGGGGCAGAATTCACCCCTCCACTTT. It codes for CAWSVRPGGQNSPLHF.

CDR3 DNA sequence: TGTGCCAGCAGCAACCCTTTCGGACCGCCCTACGAGCAGTACTTC. Residues: CASSNPFGPPYEQYF. The V and J genes are TRBV11-2 and TRBJ2-7, with D unclear. This CDR3 is 15 amino acids long. The germline V gene encodes CDR1 SGHAT and CDR2 FQNNGV. The V end was cut by 5 bases, the J end by 2 bases, with 16 bases between.

Ten or more counts support this clonotype. The chain uses TRBV19 and TRBJ1-1, with D perhaps TRBD1 (6 bases). CDR3 size: 17 residues. Germline loops: CDR1 LNHDA, CDR2 SQIVND (reference sequence). Deletions cut 3 bases from V and 6 bases from J, with 23 bases between. The DNA of the CDR3 is TGTGCCAGTAGTATCGGGCGCGTGACCACAGGGATCGCTGAAGCTTTCTTT. This codes for CASSIGRVTTGIAEAFF.

The CDR3 loop reads CASSYPSGLEQFF. The CDR3 DNA reads as TGTGCCAGCAGTTACCCCTCGGGGCTTGAGCAGTTCTTC. The V and J genes are TRBV6-8 and TRBJ2-1, with D perhaps matching TRBD1 or TRBD2 (5 bases each). This CDR3 has 13 amino acids. Per the germline V gene, CDR1 is MNHGY and CDR2 is SAAAGT. V gave up 2 bases and J gave up 9 bases, with 11 bases separating them.

The chain has TRBV30 and TRBJ1-1; TRBD1 is a possible D gene (6 bases). Trimming removed 2 bases from V and 8 bases from J, with 18 bases in between. Germline V gives CDR1 GTSNPN, CDR2 SVGIG (reference sequence). This CDR3 contains 14 residues. CDR3 in DNA: TGTGCCTGGAGTAAATCGACAGGCACCCTAGAAGCTTTCTTT. Translation gives CAWSKSTGTLEAFF.

This clonotype was observed at least ten times. The rearrangement uses TRBV6-2 or TRBV6-3 and TRBJ1-2, with D uncertain. The length of the CDR3 is 13 residues. V lost 5 bases and J 1 base, leaving 8 bases between the germline ends. CDR1 MNHEY and CDR2 SVGEGT come from the germline V gene. Here the CDR3 DNA reads TGTGCCAGCAGTCCGAACGGTAACTATGGCTACACCTTC. Translating it yields CASSPNGNYGYTF.

The chain uses TRBV20-1 and TRBJ2-1; 12 positions agree with TRBD2. CDR1 and CDR2 from the germline V gene are DFQATT and SNEGSKA (reference sequence). The V and J ends lost 5 bases and 5 bases, in that order; junction bases with no gene match: 7. The CDR3 consists of 15 residues. The CDR3 protein is CSARWTSGAHNEQFF. The CDR3 DNA follows: TGCAGTGCTCGTTGGACTAGCGGGGCGCACAATGAGCAGTTCTTC.

There are a few counts of this clonotype. The genes are TRBV14 and TRBJ1-6; D call uncertain. Looked up from germline, CDR1 is SGHDN and CDR2 is FVKESK. The CDR3 loop spans 16 amino acids. V was pared by 4 bases and J by 7 bases, with 17 bases between. CDR3 protein: CASSRYSGQSNSPLHF. The DNA of the CDR3 is TGTGCCAGCAGCCGATACTCCGGGCAGTCAAATTCACCCCTCCACTTT.

For the CDR3, the DNA is TGTGCCAGCAGCGGTTCTATCGATCTTTACGAGCAGTACTTC. Its translation is CASSGSIDLYEQYF. The rearrangement uses TRBV7-2 and TRBJ2-7; no clear D. Trimming pared 5 bases from V and 4 bases from J, leaving 15 bases between. The CDR3 consists of 14 residues. Germline V gene sequence: CDR1 SGHTA, CDR2 FQGNSA.

The J gene is TRBJ2-3, the V gene TRBV9; TRBD2 might be the D (5 bases). Deletions cut 8 bases from V and 4 bases from J, with 14 bases between. CDR3 length equals 13 residues. Germline V gene lookup returns CDR1 SGDLS and CDR2 YYNGEE. CDR3 sequence: CASAWRTADTQYF. The CDR3 DNA follows: TGTGCCAGTGCTTGGAGGACCGCAGATACGCAGTATTTT. Full variable domain (missing parts from reference TRBV9 and TRBJ2-3): DSGVTQTPKHLITATGQRVTLRCSPRSGDLSVYWYQQSLDQGLQFLIQYYNGEERAKGNILERFSAQQFPDLHSELNLSSLELGDSALYFCASAWRTADTQYFGPGTRLTVL.

This clonotype was seen ten or more times. As DNA, the CDR3 is TGTGCCAGCAGCAGACCCTCCGGGACTAGCGGGAGGGCCCTGTATGAGCAGTTCTTC. This codes for CASSRPSGTSGRALYEQFF. The V gene is TRBV7-2, the J gene TRBJ2-1; TRBD2 matches at 16 bases. In germline, CDR1 is SGHTA, CDR2 FQGNSA. The CDR3 has 19 amino acids. Trimming took 5 bases from V and 8 from J; bases not matched to a gene: 15.

V and J are TRBV7-3 and TRBJ2-1; 7 bases match TRBD2. The germline V gene has CDR1 SGHTA and CDR2 FQGTGA. The length of the CDR3 is 15 residues. V was clipped by 2 bases and J by 8 bases; unmatched bases: 9. The DNA of the CDR3 is TGTGCCAGCAGCTTAGCGGGAAAAAGCGGGGATGAGCAGTTCTTC. This translates into CASSLAGKSGDEQFF. Based on the CDR3 plus reference TRBV7-3 and TRBJ2-1, the full variable domain is GAGVSQTPSNKVTEKGKYVELRCDPISGHTALYWYRQSLGQGPEFLIYFQGTGAADDSGLPNDRFFAVRPEGSVSTLKIQRTERGDSAVYLCASSLAGKSGDEQFFGPGTRLTVL.